Given below is one T cell receptor beta chain in context. What it binds is unknown. Method: immunoSEQ multiplex PCR; TCRdb's copy keeps in-frame clones and lacks some. The table includes 550,000 to 750,000 clones, roughly 95% detected once. The data derive from a study of shared clonotypes between healthy human individuals. Study-level findings and limits: Naive subsets generally had larger estimated richness than memory subsets. Naive CD4 clonotypes were shared across several donors at about 5%.

This CDR3 is 16 amino acids long. V lost 7 bases, J lost 0 bases, and 18 bases lay in between. The germline CDR1 and CDR2 sequences are MDHEN and SYDVKM. Naive CD8 isolation took CD45RO-negative cells positively selected for CCR7 and excluded terminally differentiated effector memory CD45RA+ cells. None of the donors, who were healthy HIV-negative adults, had recently had acute infections or vaccinations. All participating donors were Caucasian adults from Nashville, Tennessee. Sequencing was done on a sample of naive CD8+ T cells sorted from blood. The chain couples TRBV28 to TRBJ1-2; D perhaps matches TRBD1 (5 bases). This TCR was recovered from a woman aged 25 to 45 in good health. This CDR3 reads CASTRPQTEANYGYTF. The DNA for the CDR3 is TGTGCCAGCACTCGCCCCCAGACAGAAGCTAACTATGGCTACACCTTC.